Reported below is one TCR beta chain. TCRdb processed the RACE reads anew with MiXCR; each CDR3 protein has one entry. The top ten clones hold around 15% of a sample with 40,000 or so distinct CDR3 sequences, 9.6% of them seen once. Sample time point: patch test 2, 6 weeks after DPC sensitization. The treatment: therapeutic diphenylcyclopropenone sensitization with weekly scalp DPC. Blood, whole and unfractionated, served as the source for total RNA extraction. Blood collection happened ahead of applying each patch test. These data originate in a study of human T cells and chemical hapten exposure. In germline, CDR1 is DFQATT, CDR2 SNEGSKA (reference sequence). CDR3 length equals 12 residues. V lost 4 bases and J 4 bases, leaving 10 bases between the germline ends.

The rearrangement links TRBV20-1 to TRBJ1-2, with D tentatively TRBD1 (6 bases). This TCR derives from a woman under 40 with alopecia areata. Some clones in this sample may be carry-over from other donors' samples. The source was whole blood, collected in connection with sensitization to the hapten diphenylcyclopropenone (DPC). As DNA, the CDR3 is TGCAGTGCTACCGGGACAAGCTATGGCTACACCTTC. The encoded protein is CSATGTSYGYTF.